This T cell receptor (beta chain) is drawn from a study of response to subunit inactivated influenza vaccine. TCRdb independently ran MiXCR on the RT-PCR reads; one entry per CDR3 protein. The table has just under 550,000 distinct CDR3 sequences, around 21% seen once. This CDR3 contains 14 residues. Between the trimmed V and J ends, which lost 6 bases and 4 bases, there was a span of 16 bases. Germline V gives CDR1 DFQATT, CDR2 SNEGSKA (reference sequence). This sample was also put to use in a study of T cells expressing NK-cell markers. From that report: Production of TCR beta cDNA relied on 5'RACE template switching with UMIs.

The rearrangement joins TRBV20-1 to TRBJ1-5; the D gene is possibly TRBD1 (5 bases). The TCR was taken from a man in his fifties who received an inactivated influenza vaccine. Sequenced material: CD4+ T cells sorted from PBMCs, taken roughly 12 days after vaccination. In DNA form, the CDR3 reads TGCAGTGCAACCAGCCCCAGGGCTAATCAGCCCCAGCATTTT. Translating gives CSATSPRANQPQHF.